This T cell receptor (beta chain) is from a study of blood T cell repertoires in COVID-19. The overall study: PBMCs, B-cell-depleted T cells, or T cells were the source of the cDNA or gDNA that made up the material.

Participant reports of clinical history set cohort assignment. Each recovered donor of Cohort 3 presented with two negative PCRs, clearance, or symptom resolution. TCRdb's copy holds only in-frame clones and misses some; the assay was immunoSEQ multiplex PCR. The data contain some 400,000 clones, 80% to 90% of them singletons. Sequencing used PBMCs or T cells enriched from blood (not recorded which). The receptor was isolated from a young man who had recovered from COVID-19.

The DNA of the CDR3 is TGTGCCAGCAGTTACGGACAGGGTTTCACTGAAGCTTTCTTT. Its translation is CASSYGQGFTEAFF. V is TRBV6-5 and J is TRBJ1-1, with TRBD1 identical over 8 bases. Germline assignment: CDR1 MNHEY and CDR2 SVGAGI. With V trimmed by 2 bases and J by 4 bases, 3 bases remained unmatched. The CDR3 is 14 residues long.